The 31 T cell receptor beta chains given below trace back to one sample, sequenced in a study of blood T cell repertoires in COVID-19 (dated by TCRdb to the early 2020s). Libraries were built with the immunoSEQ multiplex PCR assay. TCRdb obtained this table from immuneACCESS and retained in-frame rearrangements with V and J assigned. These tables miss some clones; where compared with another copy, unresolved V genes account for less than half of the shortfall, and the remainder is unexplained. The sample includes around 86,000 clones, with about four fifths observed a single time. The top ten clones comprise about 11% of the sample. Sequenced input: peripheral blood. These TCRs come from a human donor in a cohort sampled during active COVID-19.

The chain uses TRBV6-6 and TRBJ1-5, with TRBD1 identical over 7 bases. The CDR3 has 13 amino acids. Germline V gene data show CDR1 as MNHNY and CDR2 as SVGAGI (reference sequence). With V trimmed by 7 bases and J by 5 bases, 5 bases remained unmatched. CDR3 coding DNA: TGTGCCAGCACCTCAGGGGGATATCAGCCCCAGCATTTT. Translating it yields CASTSGGYQPQHF.

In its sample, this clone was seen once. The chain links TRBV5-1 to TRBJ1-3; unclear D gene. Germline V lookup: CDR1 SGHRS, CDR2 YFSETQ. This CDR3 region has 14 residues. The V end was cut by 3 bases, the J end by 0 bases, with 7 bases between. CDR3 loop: CASSSTGSGNTIYF. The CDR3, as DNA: TGCGCCAGCAGCTCGACGGGCTCTGGAAACACCATATATTTT.

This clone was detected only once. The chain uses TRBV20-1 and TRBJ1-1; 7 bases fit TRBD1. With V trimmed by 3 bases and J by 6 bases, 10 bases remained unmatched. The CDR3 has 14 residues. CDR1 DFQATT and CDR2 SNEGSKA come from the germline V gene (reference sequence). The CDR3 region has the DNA TGCAGTGCTAGTGCCGCCGGGACAGCCCCTGAAGCTTTCTTT. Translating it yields CSASAAGTAPEAFF.

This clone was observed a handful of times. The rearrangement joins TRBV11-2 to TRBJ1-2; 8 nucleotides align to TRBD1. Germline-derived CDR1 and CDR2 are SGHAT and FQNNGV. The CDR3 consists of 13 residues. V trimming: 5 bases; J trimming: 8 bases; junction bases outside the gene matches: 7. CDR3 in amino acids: CASSPSGQGGYTF. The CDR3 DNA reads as TGTGCCAGCAGCCCTAGCGGACAGGGCGGCTACACCTTC.

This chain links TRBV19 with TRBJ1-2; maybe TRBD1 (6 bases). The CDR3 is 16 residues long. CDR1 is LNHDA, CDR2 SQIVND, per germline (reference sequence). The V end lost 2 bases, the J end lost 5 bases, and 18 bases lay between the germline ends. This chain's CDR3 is CASSIRSAGAPYGYTF. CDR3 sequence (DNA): TGTGCCAGTAGTATACGTTCGGCAGGGGCGCCATATGGCTACACCTTC.

The CDR3 spells CASRPPTGEASEQYF. The DNA of the CDR3 is TGTGCCAGCAGGCCCCCTACAGGGGAGGCCTCCGAGCAGTACTTC. The chain combines TRBV6-5 with TRBJ2-7, with D possibly being TRBD1 (7 bases). Germline CDR1 MNHEY, CDR2 SVGAGI. V was trimmed by 6 bases and J by 6 bases, leaving 21 bases between them. The CDR3 has 15 amino acids.

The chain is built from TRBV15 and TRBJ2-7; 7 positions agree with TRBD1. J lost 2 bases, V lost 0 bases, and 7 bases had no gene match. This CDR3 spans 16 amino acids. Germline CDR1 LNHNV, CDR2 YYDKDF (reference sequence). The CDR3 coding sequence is TGTGCCACCAGCAGAGACTACACAGGGGATCCCTACGAGCAGTACTTC. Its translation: CATSRDYTGDPYEQYF.

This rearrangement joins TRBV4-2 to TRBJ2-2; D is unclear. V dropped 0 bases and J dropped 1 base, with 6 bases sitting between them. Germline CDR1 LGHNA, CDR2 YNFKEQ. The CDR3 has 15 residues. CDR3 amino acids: CASSQETVNTGELFF. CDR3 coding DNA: TGTGCCAGCAGCCAAGAGACTGTGAACACCGGGGAGCTGTTTTTT.

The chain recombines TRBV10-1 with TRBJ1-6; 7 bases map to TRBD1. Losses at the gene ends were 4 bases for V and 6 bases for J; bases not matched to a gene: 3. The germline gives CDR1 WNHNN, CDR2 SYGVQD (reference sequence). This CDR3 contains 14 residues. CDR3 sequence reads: CASSGGTANSPLHF. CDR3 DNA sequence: TGCGCCAGCAGTGGGGGGACAGCTAATTCACCCCTCCACTTT.

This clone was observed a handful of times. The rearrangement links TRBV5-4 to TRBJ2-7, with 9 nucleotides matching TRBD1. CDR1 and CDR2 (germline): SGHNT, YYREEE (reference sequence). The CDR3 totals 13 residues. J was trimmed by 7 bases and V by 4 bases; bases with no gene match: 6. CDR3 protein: CASSQQGAREQYF. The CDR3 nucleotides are TGTGCCAGCAGCCAACAGGGGGCGCGGGAGCAGTACTTC.

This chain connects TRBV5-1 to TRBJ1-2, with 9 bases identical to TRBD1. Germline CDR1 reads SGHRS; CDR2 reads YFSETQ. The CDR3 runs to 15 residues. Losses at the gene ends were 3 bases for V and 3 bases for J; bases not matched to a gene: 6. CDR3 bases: TGCGCCAGCAGCTCCGCCCGACAGGGGGACTATGGCTACACCTTC. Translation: CASSSARQGDYGYTF.

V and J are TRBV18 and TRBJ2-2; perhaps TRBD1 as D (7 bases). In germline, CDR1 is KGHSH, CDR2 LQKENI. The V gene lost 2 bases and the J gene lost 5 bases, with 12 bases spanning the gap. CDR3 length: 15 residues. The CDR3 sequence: CASSPGGGRTGELFF. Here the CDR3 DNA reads TGTGCCAGCTCACCAGGAGGGGGCCGGACCGGGGAGCTGTTTTTT.

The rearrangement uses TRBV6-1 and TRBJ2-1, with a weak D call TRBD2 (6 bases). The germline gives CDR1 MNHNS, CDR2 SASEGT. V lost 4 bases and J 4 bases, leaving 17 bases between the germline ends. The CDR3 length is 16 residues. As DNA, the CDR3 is TGTGCCAGCAGTGGCCGGACAATTGGGGGGTACAATGAGCAGTTCTTC. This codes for CASSGRTIGGYNEQFF.

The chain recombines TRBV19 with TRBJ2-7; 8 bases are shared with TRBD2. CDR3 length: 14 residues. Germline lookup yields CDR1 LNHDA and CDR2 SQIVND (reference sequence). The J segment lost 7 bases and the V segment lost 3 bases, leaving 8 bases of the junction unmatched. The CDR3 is CASSIREGLGEQYF. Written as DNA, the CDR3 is TGTGCCAGTAGTATTCGGGAGGGCCTGGGGGAGCAGTACTTC.

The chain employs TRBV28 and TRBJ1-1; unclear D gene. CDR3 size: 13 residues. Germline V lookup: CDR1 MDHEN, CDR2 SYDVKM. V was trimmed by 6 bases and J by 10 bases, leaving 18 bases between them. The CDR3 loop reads CASSLEEKSTAFF. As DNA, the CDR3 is TGTGCCAGCAGCCTGGAGGAGAAATCCACAGCTTTCTTT.

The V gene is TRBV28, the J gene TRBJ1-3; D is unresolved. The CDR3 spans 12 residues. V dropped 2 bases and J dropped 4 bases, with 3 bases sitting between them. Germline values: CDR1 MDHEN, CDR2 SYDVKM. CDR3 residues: CASSLEGNTIYF. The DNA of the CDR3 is TGTGCCAGCAGTTTAGAGGGAAACACCATATATTTT.

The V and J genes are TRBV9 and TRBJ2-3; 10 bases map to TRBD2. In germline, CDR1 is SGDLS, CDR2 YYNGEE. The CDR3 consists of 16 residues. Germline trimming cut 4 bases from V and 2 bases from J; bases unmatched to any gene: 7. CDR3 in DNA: TGTGCCAGCAGCCCTAAACTAGCGGGGTCCACAGATACGCAGTATTTT. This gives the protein CASSPKLAGSTDTQYF.

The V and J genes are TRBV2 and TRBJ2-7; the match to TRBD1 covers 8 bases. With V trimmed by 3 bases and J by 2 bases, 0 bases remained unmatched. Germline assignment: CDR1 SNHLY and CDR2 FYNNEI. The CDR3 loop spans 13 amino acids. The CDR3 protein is CASSDRGPYEQYF. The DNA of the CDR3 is TGTGCCAGCAGTGACAGGGGGCCCTACGAGCAGTACTTC.

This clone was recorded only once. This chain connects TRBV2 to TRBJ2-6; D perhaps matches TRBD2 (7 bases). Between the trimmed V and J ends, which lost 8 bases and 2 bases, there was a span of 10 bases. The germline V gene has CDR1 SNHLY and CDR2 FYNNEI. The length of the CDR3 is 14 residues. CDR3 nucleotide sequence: TGTGCCAGCGGGGGGGCGCCTGGGGCCAACGTCCTGACTTTC. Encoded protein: CASGGAPGANVLTF.

CDR3 sequence (DNA): TGTGCCAGCAGTCTAAGCCCTAATAATTCACCCCTCCACTTT. It codes for CASSLSPNNSPLHF. The rearrangement uses TRBV6-5 and TRBJ1-6; D is undetermined. V lost 5 bases to trimming and J lost 5 bases, with 10 bases between them. The germline V gene encodes CDR1 MNHEY and CDR2 SVGAGI. CDR3 length: 14 residues.

The CDR3 loop reads CSASTGQGFYEQYF. Written as DNA, the CDR3 is TGCAGTGCTAGTACGGGACAGGGCTTCTACGAGCAGTACTTC. This chain links TRBV20-1 with TRBJ2-7, with TRBD1 matching 9 bases. V lost 3 bases to trimming and J lost 3 bases; unmatched junction nucleotides: 6. Germline V lookup: CDR1 DFQATT, CDR2 SNEGSKA (reference sequence). The CDR3 is 14 amino acids.

This CDR3 reads CATSDSGTSALNEQFF. In nucleotides, the CDR3 is TGTGCCACCAGTGATTCCGGGACTAGCGCCTTAAATGAGCAGTTCTTC. This chain joins TRBV24-1 and TRBJ2-1, with 10 bases identical to TRBD2. V lost 2 bases and J lost 7; bases outside the gene matches: 7. This CDR3 is built from 16 residues. CDR1 and CDR2 (germline): KGHDR, SFDVKD.

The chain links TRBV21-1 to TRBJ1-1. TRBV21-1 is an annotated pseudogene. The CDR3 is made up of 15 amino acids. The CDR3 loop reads CASLAGQKMNTEAFF. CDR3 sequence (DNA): TGTGCCAGCTTAGCGGGACAGAAAATGAACACTGAAGCTTTCTTT.

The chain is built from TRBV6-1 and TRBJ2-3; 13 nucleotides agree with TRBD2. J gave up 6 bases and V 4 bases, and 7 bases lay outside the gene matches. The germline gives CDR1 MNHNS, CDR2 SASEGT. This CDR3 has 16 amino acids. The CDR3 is CASSATSGGPADTQYF. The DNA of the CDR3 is TGTGCCAGCAGTGCGACTAGCGGGGGGCCCGCGGATACGCAGTATTTT.

This CDR3 reads CASSASRQGAIYF. The CDR3 nucleotides read TGTGCCAGCAGCGCCTCTCGACAGGGGGCCATATATTTT. The chain couples TRBV9 to TRBJ1-3; 9 bases align to TRBD1. Germline trimming cut 3 bases from V and 11 bases from J; bases unmatched to any gene: 6. The CDR3 contains 13 residues. The germline V gene encodes CDR1 SGDLS and CDR2 YYNGEE.

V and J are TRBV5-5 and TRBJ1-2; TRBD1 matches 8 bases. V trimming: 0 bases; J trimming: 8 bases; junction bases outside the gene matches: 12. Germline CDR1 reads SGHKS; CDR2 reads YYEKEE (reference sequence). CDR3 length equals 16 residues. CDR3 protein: CASSLGRPTGAGGYTF. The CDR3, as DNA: TGTGCCAGCAGCTTGGGCCGCCCGACAGGGGCTGGAGGCTACACCTTC.

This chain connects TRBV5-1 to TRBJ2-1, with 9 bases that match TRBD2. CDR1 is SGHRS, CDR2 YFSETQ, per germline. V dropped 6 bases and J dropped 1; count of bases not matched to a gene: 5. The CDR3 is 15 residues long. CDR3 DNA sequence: TGCGCCAGCAATAGCGGGAGTGGATCCTACAATGAGCAGTTCTTC. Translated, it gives CASNSGSGSYNEQFF. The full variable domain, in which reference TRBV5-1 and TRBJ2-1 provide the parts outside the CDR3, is KAGVTQTPRYLIKTRGQQVTLSCSPISGHRSVSWYQQTPGQGLQFLFEYFSETQRNKGNFPGRFSGRQFSNSRSEMNVSTLELGDSALYLCASNSGSGSYNEQFFGPGTRLTVL.

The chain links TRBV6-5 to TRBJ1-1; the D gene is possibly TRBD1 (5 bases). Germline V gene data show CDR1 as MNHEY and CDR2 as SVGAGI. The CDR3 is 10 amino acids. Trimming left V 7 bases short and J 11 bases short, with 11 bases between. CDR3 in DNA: TGTGCCAGCAAACAGGCCGCGGCTTTCTTT. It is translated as CASKQAAAFF.

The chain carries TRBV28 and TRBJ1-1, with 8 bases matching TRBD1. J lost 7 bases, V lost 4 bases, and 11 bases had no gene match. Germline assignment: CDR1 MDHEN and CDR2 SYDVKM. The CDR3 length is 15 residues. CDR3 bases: TGTGCCAGCAGTTCTATCAGGGGGCGCATCAATGAAGCTTTCTTT. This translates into CASSSIRGRINEAFF.

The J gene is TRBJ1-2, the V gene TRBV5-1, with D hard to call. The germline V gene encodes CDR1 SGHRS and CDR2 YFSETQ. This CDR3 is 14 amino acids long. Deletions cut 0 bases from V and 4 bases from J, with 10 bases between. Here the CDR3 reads CASSLDDTIYGYTF. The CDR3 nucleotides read TGCGCCAGCAGCTTGGATGACACCATCTATGGCTACACCTTC.

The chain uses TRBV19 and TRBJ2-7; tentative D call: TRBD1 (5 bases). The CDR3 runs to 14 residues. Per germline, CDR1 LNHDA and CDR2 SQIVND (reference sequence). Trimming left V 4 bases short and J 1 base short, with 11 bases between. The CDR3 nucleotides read TGTGCCAGTAGTAACCCAGGGCGATCCTACGAGCAGTACTTC. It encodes CASSNPGRSYEQYF.